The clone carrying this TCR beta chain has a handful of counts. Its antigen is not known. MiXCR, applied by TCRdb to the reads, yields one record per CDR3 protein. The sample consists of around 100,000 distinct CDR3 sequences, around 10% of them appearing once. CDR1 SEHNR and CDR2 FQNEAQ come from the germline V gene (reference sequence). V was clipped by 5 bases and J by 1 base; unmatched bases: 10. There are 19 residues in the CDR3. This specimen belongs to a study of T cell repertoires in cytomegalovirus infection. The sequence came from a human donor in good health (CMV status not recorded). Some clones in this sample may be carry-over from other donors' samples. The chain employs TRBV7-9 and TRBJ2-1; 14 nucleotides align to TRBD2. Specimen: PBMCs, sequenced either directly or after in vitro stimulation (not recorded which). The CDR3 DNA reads TGTGCCAGCAGCGGGGGACTAGCGGGAGAGCGTGAATCCTACAATGAGCAGTTCTTC. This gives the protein CASSGGLAGERESYNEQFF.